A single sample is the source of the 11 T cell receptor beta chains below, sequenced in a study of T-cell reconstitution after alpha-beta-depleted transplantation in children. This sample's TCRbeta library carried unique molecular identifier barcodes. TCRdb reanalysed the PCR reads using MiXCR and keeps one entry per CDR3 protein. Found here are approximately 420,000 distinct CDR3 sequences, approximately 10% of them singletons; the top ten hold 4.5% to 6.5%. The sequenced sample was PBMCs from the stem cell graft donor, obtained from the stem cell graft. These receptors all come from a human donor who donated a stem cell graft to a child with acute myeloid leukemia.

V gene TRBV2 combines with J gene TRBJ1-1; D gene uncertain. Trimming pared 5 bases from V and 6 bases from J, leaving 13 bases between. The CDR3 length is 13 residues. Germline lookup yields CDR1 SNHLY and CDR2 FYNNEI. The DNA for the CDR3 is TGTGCCAGCAGTTCCACCGACCGGGCTGAAGCTTTCTTT. Translation: CASSSTDRAEAFF.

A few counts support this clonotype. The chain uses TRBV27 and TRBJ2-7; either TRBD1 or TRBD2 may supply D (5 bases each). Per germline, CDR1 MNHEY and CDR2 SMNVEV (reference sequence). The CDR3 covers 16 residues. V dropped 5 bases and J dropped 2 bases, with 19 bases sitting between them. CDR3 in DNA: TGTGCCAGCAGTGCCCGCGGTTTAAGGGGACCCTACGAGCAGTACTTC. As protein: CASSARGLRGPYEQYF.

This clonotype was counted a few times. This rearrangement joins TRBV7-8 to TRBJ2-3, with D possibly matching TRBD2 (6 bases). The germline V gene has CDR1 SGHVS and CDR2 FQNEAQ. Trimming left V 5 bases short and J 0 bases short, with 18 bases between. The CDR3 runs 17 residues. This CDR3 reads CASSPPGAGTSTDTQYF. In nucleotides, the CDR3 is TGTGCCAGCAGCCCCCCTGGGGCGGGAACCAGCACAGATACGCAGTATTTT.

This CDR3 reads CATSDKRGGEDTQYF. For the CDR3, the DNA is TGTGCCACCAGTGATAAGCGGGGGGGCGAAGATACGCAGTATTTT. J is TRBJ2-3 and V is TRBV24-1; 10 positions match TRBD2. This CDR3 comprises 15 residues. Germline values: CDR1 KGHDR, CDR2 SFDVKD. Trimming removed 3 bases from V and 5 bases from J; junction bases left unmatched: 4.

This clonotype was seen at least ten times. CDR3 residues: CASSPGQGNSPLHF. CDR3 nucleotides: TGCGCCAGCAGCCCGGGACAGGGGAACTCACCCCTCCACTTT. The chain recombines TRBV5-1 with TRBJ1-6; 10 bases match TRBD1. Germline trimming cut 4 bases from V and 10 bases from J; bases unmatched to any gene: 5. Germline CDR1 and CDR2: SGHRS and YFSETQ. The CDR3 consists of 14 residues.

This clonotype was counted between two and nine times. This sequence joins TRBV29-1 and TRBJ2-7; the match to TRBD1 covers 8 bases. Germline V gives CDR1 SQVTM, CDR2 ANQGSEA. The CDR3 consists of 12 residues. J gave up 7 bases and V 7 bases, and 9 bases lay outside the gene matches. In nucleotides, the CDR3 is TGCAGCGCTACGACAGGGGTAGGAGAGCAGTACTTC. This sequence encodes CSATTGVGEQYF.

V usage is TRBV12-3 or TRBV12-4 and J usage is TRBJ2-1; 7 bases are shared with TRBD1. With V trimmed by 3 bases and J by 4 bases, 6 bases remained unmatched. The CDR3 length is 15 residues. The CDR3 DNA is TGTGCCAGCAGTTTCCGGGACAGTCTTTACAATGAGCAGTTCTTC. The encoded protein is CASSFRDSLYNEQFF.

This clonotype was seen a few times. The chain is built from TRBV5-1 and TRBJ2-1; the match to TRBD2 covers 14 bases. The CDR3 runs to 15 residues. The V segment lost 8 bases and the J segment 6 bases; nucleotides outside the gene matches: 7. Germline V gives CDR1 SGHRS, CDR2 YFSETQ. In DNA form, the CDR3 reads TGCGCCAGTCGCAGGGGACTAGCGGGAGTCAATGAGCAGTTCTTC. This codes for CASRRGLAGVNEQFF. The full variable domain, with the rest looked up from reference TRBV5-1 and TRBJ2-1, is KAGVTQTPRYLIKTRGQQVTLSCSPISGHRSVSWYQQTPGQGLQFLFEYFSETQRNKGNFPGRFSGRQFSNSRSEMNVSTLELGDSALYLCASRRGLAGVNEQFFGPGTRLTVL.

The V call is TRBV11-2, the J call TRBJ2-5, with D perhaps TRBD2 (7 bases). The ends were cut back, 3 bases at V and 3 bases at J, with 23 bases in the middle. The CDR3 is made up of 18 amino acids. The germline V gene encodes CDR1 SGHAT and CDR2 FQNNGV. The CDR3 reads CASSFLGRGANTKETQYF. The CDR3 region has the DNA TGTGCCAGCAGCTTTCTAGGTCGGGGGGCTAATACCAAAGAGACCCAGTACTTC.

The rearrangement joins TRBV9 to TRBJ2-1; weak D call: TRBD2 (6 bases). Trimming cost V 4 bases and J 7 bases, with 15 bases left between them. The CDR3 runs to 14 residues. Germline lookup yields CDR1 SGDLS and CDR2 YYNGEE. The CDR3 loop is CASSSLAYKNEQFF. For the CDR3, the DNA is TGTGCCAGCAGCTCACTAGCCTATAAGAATGAGCAGTTCTTC.

This clonotype has just a few counts. The chain employs TRBV7-8 and TRBJ2-3; no clear D gene. Trimming pared 0 bases from V and 6 bases from J, leaving 13 bases between. Germline V gives CDR1 SGHVS, CDR2 FQNEAQ. The length of the CDR3 is 15 residues. DNA of the CDR3: TGTGCCAGCAGCTTAGCTGGTTTCCTCGGGGATACGCAGTATTTT. It encodes CASSLAGFLGDTQYF.